The source of this T cell receptor beta chain is a study of cytomegalovirus exposure and HLA in healthy donors. Findings of the study overall: Sequencing depth across donors, presence/absence analyses assumed, was roughly uniform. As a later analysis showed, a missense DCLRE1C variant was linked to trimming of TCR beta V- and J-genes.

PCR was performed using 60 Vbeta and 13 Jbeta primers. TCRdb's copy holds only in-frame clones and misses some; the assay was immunoSEQ multiplex PCR. The sample lists about 160,000 clones, approximately 80% occurring once. Remarks on this clone: The antigen is undetermined.

V dropped 9 bases and J dropped 2 bases, with 12 bases sitting between them. The CDR3 is 13 amino acids. In germline, CDR1 is SNHLY, CDR2 FYNNEI. The chain has TRBV2 and TRBJ2-3; no reliable D call. Material for sequencing was PBMCs. The source of this sequence is a woman aged 25 to 39 in good health and CMV-seronegative. This CDR3 reads CASYWPYTDTQYF. CDR3 bases: TGTGCCAGTTATTGGCCTTACACAGATACGCAGTATTTT. Looking up the rest from reference TRBV2 and TRBJ2-3 gives the full variable domain: EPEVTQTPSHQVTQMGQEVILRCVPISNHLYFYWYRQILGQKVEFLVSFYNNEISEKSEIFDDQFSVERPDGSNFTLKIRSTKLEDSAMYFCASYWPYTDTQYFGPGTRLTVL.